This T cell receptor (beta chain) was identified during a study of control samples from healthy donors and cancer patients. Some clones are missing from TCRdb's copy, which holds only in-frame ones; the method was immunoSEQ multiplex PCR. The data hold about 41,000 clones, with around 94% observed a single time. Germline lookup yields CDR1 SGDLS and CDR2 YYNGEE. The germline V and J ends were trimmed by 1 base and 6 bases, with 15 bases remaining between them. CDR3 length equals 15 residues. The V gene is TRBV9, the J gene TRBJ2-3; D is possibly TRBD2 (5 bases). Sequenced sample: blood. The clonotype was recovered from a man aged 60 to 69 in good health. CDR3 region: CASSVFGGETDTQYF. The CDR3 nucleotides read TGTGCCAGCAGCGTATTTGGAGGAGAGACGGATACGCAGTATTTT.